This T cell receptor (beta chain) was captured by sequencing in a study of shared clonotypes between healthy human individuals. Donors were Caucasian adults residing in Nashville, Tennessee, USA. Subsets obtained from CD4+ cells comprised CD45RA+ naive and CD45RA-negative memory cells. As concerns this clone: Its specificity is unknown.

The germline V and J ends were trimmed by 5 bases and 5 bases, with 12 bases remaining between them. CDR1 and CDR2 from the germline V gene are LNHNV and YYDKDF (reference sequence). This CDR3 region has 13 residues. Several immunoSEQ plates held equal portions of the genomic DNA taken from each subset. TCRdb's table, derived via immunoSEQ multiplex PCR, lists solely in-frame clones and lacks some. The sample has about 2.5 million clones; 85% to 95% are singletons. Study results and limitations: The study generally estimated greater richness for naive than memory subsets.

Sequenced input: naive CD4+ T cells from PBMCs. Subset in this sample: CD45RA+ positively selected. The rearrangement joins TRBV15 to TRBJ1-2; no clear D gene. The source is a man aged 18 to 29 in good health. Some clones in this sample may be carry-over from other donors' samples. CDR3 sequence: CATSEEEGYGYTF. CDR3 coding DNA: TGTGCCACCAGCGAGGAGGAAGGTTATGGCTACACCTTC.